This record covers a single T cell receptor (beta chain). The data were taken from a study of blood T cell repertoires in COVID-19. The CDR3 sequence is 14 residues long. CDR1 and CDR2 from the germline V gene are MNHEY and SVGAGI. V lost 6 bases to trimming and J lost 5 bases; unmatched junction nucleotides: 7. Generated by immunoSEQ multiplex PCR, the TCRdb table keeps only in-frame clones and is missing some. The sample lists some 40,000 clones; about four fifths were seen once. The sequenced sample consisted of peripheral blood. The chain has TRBV6-5 and TRBJ1-1; 9 bases map to TRBD1. This clonotype originated in a human donor in a cohort sampled during active COVID-19. CDR3 bases: TGTGCCAGCAGACTGGACAGGGGCGAAACTGAAGCTTTCTTT. The encoded protein is CASRLDRGETEAFF.